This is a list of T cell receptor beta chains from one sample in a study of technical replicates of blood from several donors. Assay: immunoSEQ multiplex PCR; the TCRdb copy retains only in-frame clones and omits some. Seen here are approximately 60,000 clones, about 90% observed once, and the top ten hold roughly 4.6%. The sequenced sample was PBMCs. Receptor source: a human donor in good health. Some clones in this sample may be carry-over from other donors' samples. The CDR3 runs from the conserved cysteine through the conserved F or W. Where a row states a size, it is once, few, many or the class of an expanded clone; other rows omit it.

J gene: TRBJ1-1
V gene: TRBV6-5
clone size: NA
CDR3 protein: CASSYSGQGAGAFF

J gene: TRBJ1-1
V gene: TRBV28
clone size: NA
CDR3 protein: CASSLGALNTEAFF

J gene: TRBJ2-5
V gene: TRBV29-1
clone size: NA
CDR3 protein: CSVPDRGTGLQTQYF

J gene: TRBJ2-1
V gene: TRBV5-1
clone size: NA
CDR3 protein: CASRGLAERNEQFF

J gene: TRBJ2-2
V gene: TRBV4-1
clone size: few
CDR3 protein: CASSHDGRTGGYTGELFF

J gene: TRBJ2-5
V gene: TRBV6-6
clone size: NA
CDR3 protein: CASSFAREGSQYF

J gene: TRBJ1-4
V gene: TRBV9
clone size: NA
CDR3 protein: CASSGTDIGGKLFF

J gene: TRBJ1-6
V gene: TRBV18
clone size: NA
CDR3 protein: CASSLENSPLHF

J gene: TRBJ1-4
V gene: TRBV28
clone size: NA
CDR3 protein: CASSSLWGQGREKLFF

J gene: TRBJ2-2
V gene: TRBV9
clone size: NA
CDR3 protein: CASSVVGSGTNTGELFF

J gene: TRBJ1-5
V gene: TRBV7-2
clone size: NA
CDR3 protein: CASSLVSGAGISQPQHF

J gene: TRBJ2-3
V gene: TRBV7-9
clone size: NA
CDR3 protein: CASSEQGIRASGDTQYF

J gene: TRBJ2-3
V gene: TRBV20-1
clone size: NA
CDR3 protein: CSASPGTQYF

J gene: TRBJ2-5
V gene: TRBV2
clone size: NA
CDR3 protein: CASSESVAGGQETQYF

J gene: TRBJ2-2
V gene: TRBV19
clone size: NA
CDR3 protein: CASSSWTVNTGELFF

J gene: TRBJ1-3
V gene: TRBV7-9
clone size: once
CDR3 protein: CAGRGSGNTIYF

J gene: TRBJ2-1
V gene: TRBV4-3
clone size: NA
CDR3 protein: CASSHNPGAQVNEQFF

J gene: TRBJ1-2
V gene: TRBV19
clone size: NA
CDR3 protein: CASRRTGGYGYTF

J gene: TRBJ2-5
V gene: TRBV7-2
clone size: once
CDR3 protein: CASSRGQQETQYF

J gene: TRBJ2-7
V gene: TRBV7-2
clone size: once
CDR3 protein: CASSTTGTGAYEQYF

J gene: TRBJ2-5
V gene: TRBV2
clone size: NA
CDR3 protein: CASSEAGTSGGVGKTQYF

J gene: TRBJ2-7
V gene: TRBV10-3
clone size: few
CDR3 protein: CAISGQLLGTYEQYF

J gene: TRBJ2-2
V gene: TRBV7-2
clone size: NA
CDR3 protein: CASSLGAGGAGELFF

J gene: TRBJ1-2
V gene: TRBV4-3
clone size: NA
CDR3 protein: CASSQDRRYGHTF

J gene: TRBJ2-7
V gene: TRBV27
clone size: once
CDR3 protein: CASSPSTSIEQYF

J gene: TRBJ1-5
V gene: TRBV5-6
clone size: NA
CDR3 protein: CASSYQGWSNQPQHF

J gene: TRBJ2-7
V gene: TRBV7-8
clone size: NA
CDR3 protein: CASSFSRTSYEQYF

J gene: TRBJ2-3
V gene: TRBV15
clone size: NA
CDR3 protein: CATSRGLEQTDTQYF

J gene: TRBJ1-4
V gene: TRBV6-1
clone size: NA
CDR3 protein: CASKDRGNEKLFF

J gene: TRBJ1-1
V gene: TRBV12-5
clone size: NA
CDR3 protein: CASALQGWTEAFF

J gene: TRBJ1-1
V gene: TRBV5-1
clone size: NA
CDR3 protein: CASSPGQGGNAEAFF

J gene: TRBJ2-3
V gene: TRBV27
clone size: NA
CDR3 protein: CASSLAPPRSPYTDTQYF

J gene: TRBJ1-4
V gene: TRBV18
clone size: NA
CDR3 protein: CASSPLQTFNEKLFF

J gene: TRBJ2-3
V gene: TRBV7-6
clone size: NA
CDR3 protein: CASSPGTGSPDTQYF

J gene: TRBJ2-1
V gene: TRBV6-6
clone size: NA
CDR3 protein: CASSYASGSYNEQFF

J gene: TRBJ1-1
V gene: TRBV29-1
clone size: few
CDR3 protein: CSVGGQGHTEAFF

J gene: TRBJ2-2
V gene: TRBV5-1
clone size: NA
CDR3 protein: CASAAGPNTGELFF

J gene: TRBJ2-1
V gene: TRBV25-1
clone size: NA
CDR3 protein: CASSVAGAYNEQFF

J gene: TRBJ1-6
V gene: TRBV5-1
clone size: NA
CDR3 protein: CASSPPGQTNSPLHF

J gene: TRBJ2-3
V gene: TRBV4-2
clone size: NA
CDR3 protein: CASSQGSSDTQYF

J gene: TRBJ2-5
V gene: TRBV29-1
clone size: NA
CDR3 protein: CSVGPGLEETQYF

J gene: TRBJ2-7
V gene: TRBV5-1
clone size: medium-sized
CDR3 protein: CASSYDRDYEQYF